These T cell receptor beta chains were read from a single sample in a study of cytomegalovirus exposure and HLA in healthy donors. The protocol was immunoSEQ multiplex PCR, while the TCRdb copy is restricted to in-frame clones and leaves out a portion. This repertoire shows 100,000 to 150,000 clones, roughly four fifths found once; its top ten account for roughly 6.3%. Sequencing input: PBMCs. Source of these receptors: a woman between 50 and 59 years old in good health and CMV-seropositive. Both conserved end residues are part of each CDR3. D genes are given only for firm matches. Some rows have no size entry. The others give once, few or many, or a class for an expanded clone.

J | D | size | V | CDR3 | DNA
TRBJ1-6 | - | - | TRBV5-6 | CASSLRRAGDSPLHF | TGTGCCAGCAGCCTACGGAGGGCTGGAGATTCACCCCTCCACTTT
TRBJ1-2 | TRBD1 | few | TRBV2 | CASSFTMGQDGGYTF | TGTGCCAGCAGTTTCACGATGGGACAGGATGGTGGCTACACCTTC
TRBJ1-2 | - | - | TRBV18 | CASSPILPGDSDGYTF | TGTGCCAGCTCACCAATCTTACCGGGGGATAGCGATGGCTACACCTTC
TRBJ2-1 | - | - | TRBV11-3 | CASSLTLLGSSYNEQFF | TGTGCCAGCAGCTTAACCCTTCTAGGGAGCTCCTACAATGAGCAGTTCTTC
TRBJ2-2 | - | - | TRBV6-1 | CASSELLNTGELFF | TGTGCCAGCAGTGAACTTCTGAACACCGGGGAGCTGTTTTTT
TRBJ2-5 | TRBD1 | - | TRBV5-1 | CASARTGEGGETQYF | TGCGCCAGTGCTAGGACAGGGGAAGGTGGAGAGACCCAGTACTTC
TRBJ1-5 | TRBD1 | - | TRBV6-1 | CASSFDRGRNQPQHF | TGTGCCAGCAGTTTCGACAGGGGGAGGAATCAGCCCCAGCATTTT
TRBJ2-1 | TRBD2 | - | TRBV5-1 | CASSYGTSGIEQFF | TGCGCCAGCAGTTACGGGACTAGCGGTATTGAGCAGTTCTTC
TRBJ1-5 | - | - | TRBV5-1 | CASSLTVGQPQHF | TGCGCCAGCAGCTTAACAGTCGGTCAGCCCCAGCATTTT
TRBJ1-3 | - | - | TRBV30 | CASGGISSGNTIYF | TGTGCCTCCGGAGGAATTTCCTCTGGAAACACCATATATTTT
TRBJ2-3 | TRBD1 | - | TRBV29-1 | CSVGGTGPRTDTQYF | TGCAGCGTTGGGGGGACAGGTCCTCGCACAGATACGCAGTATTTT